This record concerns one T cell receptor beta chain sequence. What it binds is unknown. The CDR3 spans 15 residues. V was clipped by 0 bases and J by 7 bases, with 13 bases between them. CDR1 SNHLY and CDR2 FYNNEI come from the germline V gene. These data belong to a study of cytomegalovirus exposure and HLA in healthy donors. Study conclusions and caveats: Analysis was performed later, and it showed HLA-associated TCR beta chains to be more clonally expanded than equally common others. Researchers counted around 170 TCR beta chains as cytomegalovirus-associated. According to a later analysis, most TCR beta chains associated with CMV appeared HLA-restricted.

This PCR relied on a set of 60 Vbeta primers and 13 Jbeta primers. Per the study methods: An analysis that came later counted some 85 million unique TCR beta chains, around 12 million shared. The method was immunoSEQ multiplex PCR; TCRdb's version includes in-frame clones alone and lacks a portion of them. V and J calls and clone size are copied from that table; D and trimming were computed from the DNA. The sample lists about 190,000 clones, roughly 86% occurring once. The chain recombines TRBV2 with TRBJ1-5; possibly TRBD1 for D (6 bases). Sequencing input: PBMCs. The receptor's source is a woman between 18 and 30 years old in good health and CMV-seronegative. The DNA for the CDR3 is TGTGCCAGCAGTGAAGCTAGGCAGGGGTGGCAGCCCCAGCATTTT. This translates into CASSEARQGWQPQHF.